Listed here are 13 T cell receptor beta chains from one sample, sequenced in a study of molecular identifiers for immune sequencing clone quantification (dated by TCRdb to the late 2010s). The receptor library was made with PCR. The sample was run on an Illumina HiSeq 4000. The public reads were run again by TCRdb, first through fastp at Q25 and then through MiXCR, and only productive beta chains were kept. Identical CDR3 proteins give one entry, which carries the most common genes and DNA. The sample includes tens of thousands of distinct CDR3 sequences, with 20% to 25% observed a single time. 0.85% to 1.2% of the sample comes from the top ten. Sequenced input: naive CD8+ T cells from blood, with Jurkat cell RNA spiked in. The sample's cell subset or site label is to be understood as: FACS-sorted CD8+CD4-CCR7+CD45RA+ naive T cells. These TCRs come from a human donor in good health. Some libraries in this study had Jurkat cell RNA spiked in.

This clonotype was seen only a few times. V usage is TRBV7-9 and J usage is TRBJ2-7; 7 nucleotides agree with TRBD1. The CDR3 runs to 13 residues. Germline values: CDR1 SEHNR, CDR2 FQNEAQ (reference sequence). Losses at the gene ends were 5 bases for V and 7 bases for J; bases not matched to a gene: 8. The CDR3 DNA reads as TGTGCCAGCAGCCACGGGACAGCGCGGGAGCAGTACTTC. Translating it yields CASSHGTAREQYF.

Turning to this clonotype: A much larger clone lies a single base off, so this may be a read error. The chain has TRBV3-1 and TRBJ1-1; D possibly corresponds to TRBD1 (6 bases). The germline V gene has CDR1 LGHDT and CDR2 YNNKEL (reference sequence). Trimming stripped 3 bases from V and 1 base from J, with 9 bases between. This CDR3 contains 14 residues. The CDR3 sequence is CASSHPGANTEAFF. CDR3 bases: TGTGCCAGCAGCCATCCAGGGGCGAACACTGAAGCTTTCTTT.

The rearrangement joins TRBV10-3 to TRBJ2-7; D not resolved. Between the trimmed V and J ends, which lost 7 bases and 5 bases, there was a span of 18 bases. The CDR3 totals 14 residues. Germline V gene data show CDR1 as ENHRY and CDR2 as SYGVKD. The CDR3 sequence is CAIKDDGFDDEQYF. Here the CDR3 DNA reads TGTGCCATCAAAGATGACGGGTTCGATGACGAGCAGTACTTC.

The chain uses TRBV6-2 or TRBV6-3 and TRBJ2-1; 7 bases map to TRBD2. V shed 7 bases and J 9 bases; nucleotides not matched to a gene: 6. In germline, CDR1 is MNHEY, CDR2 SVGEGT. CDR3 length equals 12 residues. For the CDR3, the DNA is TGTGCCAGCATCCCTTCGGGGGGTGAGCAGTTCTTC. Amino acids: CASIPSGGEQFF.

This clonotype was seen at least ten times. The chain is built from TRBV28 and TRBJ2-7; maybe TRBD1 (6 bases). V was clipped by 6 bases and J by 7 bases, with 16 bases between them. This CDR3 spans 13 amino acids. Germline V gives CDR1 MDHEN, CDR2 SYDVKM. The CDR3 loop is CASSYQGPGEQYF. The CDR3 DNA sequence: TGTGCCAGCAGCTACCAGGGGCCGGGTGAGCAGTACTTC. The full variable domain, rest sourced from reference TRBV28 and TRBJ2-7, is DVKVTQSSRYLVKRTGEKVFLECVQDMDHENMFWYRQDPGLGLRLIYFSYDVKMKEKGDIPEGYSVSREKKERFSLILESASTNQTSMYLCASSYQGPGEQYFGPGTRLTVT.

Worth noting for this clonotype: This may arise from a read error, as a much more abundant clone is one base away. This CDR3 is CASSQDFSRKYTEAFF. In DNA, the CDR3 is TGCGCCAGCAGCCAAGATTTTTCCCGGAAGTACACTGAAGCTTTCTTT. J is TRBJ1-1 and V is TRBV4-1, with D uncertain. The V end lost 0 bases, the J end lost 3 bases, and 14 bases lay between the germline ends. Germline-derived CDR1 and CDR2 are MGHRA and YSYEKL. This CDR3 spans 16 amino acids.

This clonotype appeared many times. This chain joins TRBV12-3 or TRBV12-4 and TRBJ2-3; D might be TRBD2 (5 bases). CDR3 size: 15 residues. The CDR3 region is CANEPREHRTDTQYF. The CDR3, as DNA: TGTGCAAACGAACCCCGGGAACACCGCACAGATACGCAGTATTTT.

This clonotype has more than one count but fewer than ten. The J gene is TRBJ2-3, the V gene TRBV5-1; 8 bases line up with TRBD2. CDR3 length: 16 residues. After removal of 6 bases from V and 5 bases from J, the junction contained 14 bases not matched to a gene. Germline assignment: CDR1 SGHRS and CDR2 YFSETQ. CDR3 sequence (DNA): TGCGCCAGCACGGGGAATAGCGGGATGGTGAGAGATACGCAGTATTTT. Protein product: CASTGNSGMVRDTQYF.

This clonotype was counted at least ten times. The V call is TRBV7-9, the J call TRBJ1-1; TRBD1 is a possible D gene (5 bases). There are 15 residues in the CDR3. Trimming removed 5 bases at V and 0 bases at J, with 13 bases between. Germline CDR1 reads SEHNR; CDR2 reads FQNEAQ (reference sequence). The CDR3 bases are TGTGCCAGCAGCCCCTATCAGGGAATGAACACTGAAGCTTTCTTT. Its protein product is CASSPYQGMNTEAFF.

This clonotype occurred many times. The chain links TRBV6-5 to TRBJ2-3; TRBD1 matches at 7 bases. With 6 bases clipped from V and 2 bases from J, the junction kept 11 bases outside the gene matches. In germline, CDR1 is MNHEY, CDR2 SVGAGI. CDR3 size: 16 residues. The CDR3 loop reads CASRRRTGRPTDTQYF. In DNA, the CDR3 is TGTGCCAGCAGAAGACGGACAGGACGTCCCACAGATACGCAGTATTTT.

V and J are TRBV9 and TRBJ2-3; 9 nucleotides agree with TRBD2. The CDR3 extends over 16 amino acids. J lost 4 bases, V lost 1 base, and 7 bases had no gene match. In germline, CDR1 is SGDLS, CDR2 YYNGEE. The CDR3 loop reads CASSVWSSGVADTQYF. The CDR3 DNA reads as TGTGCCAGCAGCGTATGGTCTAGCGGGGTTGCAGATACGCAGTATTTT.

This clonotype was seen a handful of times. The gene calls are TRBV6-2 or TRBV6-3 and TRBJ2-7; unclear D gene. The CDR3 has 11 amino acids. V lost 2 bases to trimming and J lost 4 bases, with 3 bases between them. Germline assignment: CDR1 MNHEY and CDR2 SVGEGT. The CDR3 reads CASSYVYEQYF. In DNA form, the CDR3 reads TGTGCCAGCAGTTACGTATACGAGCAGTACTTC.

This chain links TRBV6-2 or TRBV6-3 with TRBJ2-1; D unresolved. V was clipped by 6 bases and J by 0 bases, with 18 bases between them. The CDR3 runs to 17 residues. CDR1 and CDR2 (germline): MNHEY, SVGEGT. The CDR3 DNA is TGTGCCAGCAGCGAGCCCTATTCGTATAGCTCCTACAATGAGCAGTTCTTC. This codes for CASSEPYSYSSYNEQFF.